Described below is a single TCR beta chain sequence and its context. Its binding antigen is unknown. Base qualities were left out, and no much larger clone turns up one base away. TCR repertoires of sorted CD4+ and CD8+ blood T cells from severe aplastic anemia patients and healthy subjects were deep-sequenced in the study. Ficoll-Paque density gradient centrifugation was used to isolate peripheral blood mononuclear cells. CD4+ and CD8+ T cells were sorted by FACS or magnetic beads before DNA extraction. This entry is derived from a study of CD8+CD57+ T cells in acquired aplastic anemia (dated by TCRdb to the late 2010s). In terms of the full investigation: On average, sorted CD4+ and CD8+ cells yielded roughly 3.4 ug of extracted DNA, with a range of about 0.18 to 30 ug. An average of roughly 10 million reads for CD4+ cells and approximately 11 million reads for CD8+ cells was obtained from healthy donor samples.

Genomic DNA was used as template for profiling of TCR beta VDJ combinations and CDR3 sequences. TCR repertoire sequencing was run on an Illumina HiSeq 2000. As for the authors' bioinformatics: TRBV/TRBJ rearrangement plots, CDR3 size and DJ length profiles, and Simpson's diversity index were used to evaluate the repertoires. The most abundant DNA sequence in the deep sequencing data was taken as the immunodominant clone. CDR3 amino acid sequences were screened for sharing across subjects and were compared with published repertoires and the VDJdb database. TCRdb itself trimmed the public reads at Q25 with fastp, ran MiXCR and retained productive beta chains. Entries that share a CDR3 protein sequence are merged under the most common genes and DNA. TCRdb, not the original authors, processed these V and J calls. The sample records 100,000 to 150,000 distinct CDR3 sequences, 41% of which are singletons. Less than 8.5% of the sample rests with the top ten.

CDR3 length: 13 amino acids, cysteine to phenylalanine. Only the CDR3 DNA stays, 39 bases, in frame from base 1. CDR1 KGHDR and CDR2 SFDVKD were looked up in the germline V gene. V loses 9 bases at its end and J loses 1 base; junction bases beyond the gene matches: 4. The study at large found these results: Nearly 30 CD8+ CDR3 sequences were found in both patients and controls but appeared to be highly expressed in patients and within the immunodominant clones of the patients. Between patients and healthy controls, no significant difference in CD8+ Simpson's diversity was found (P=0.060).

The chain is assembled from TRBV24-1 and TRBJ2-5, with 7 bases in between that match TRBD1. Sequencing was done on a sample of sorted CD4+, CD8+, or CD8+CD57+ T cells (not recorded which) from PBMCs. The TCR originated in a human donor in good health, serving as a control. The DNA is TGTGCCACCGGACAGGAGGCCCAAGAGACCCAGTACTTC. Its translation reads: CATGQEAQETQYF.